These T cell receptor beta chains were read from a single sample in a study of shared clonotypes between healthy human individuals. Measured with immunoSEQ multiplex PCR; TCRdb has only the in-frame clones, and not every one. The data contain about 2 million clones, roughly 95% of them seen just once; the ten biggest clones take up 0.1% to 0.15%. The material sequenced was naive CD4+ T cells sorted from blood. Every receptor here comes from a man aged 18 to 35 in good health. Each CDR3 is given with its conserved first and last residue. A D gene is named only where the DNA matches it firmly. For some rows the clone size is stated as once, few or many, or as a class when expanded; others skip it.

j_call d_call v_call clone_size cdr3_aa cdr3_nt
TRBJ1-1 - TRBV2 once CASRDDNTEAFF TGTGCCAGCAGGGACGATAACACTGAAGCTTTCTTT
TRBJ2-3 - TRBV5-1 - CASSLESLAVDTQYF TGCGCCAGCAGCTTGGAATCCCTAGCAGTAGATACGCAGTATTTT
TRBJ2-7 - TRBV5-5 - CASSLVLQGLSYEQYF TGTGCCAGCAGCTTGGTGTTACAGGGACTCTCCTACGAGCAGTACTTC
TRBJ2-5 TRBD1 TRBV5-1 - CASSSPGGSETQYF TGCGCCAGCAGCTCCCCAGGGGGATCGGAGACCCAGTACTTC
TRBJ1-1 TRBD1 TRBV9 - CASSASGTGGTEAFF TGTGCCAGCAGCGCCTCCGGGACAGGGGGCACTGAAGCTTTCTTT
TRBJ1-6 TRBD1 TRBV5-5 once CASSSDRGLPLHF TGTGCCAGCAGCTCGGACAGGGGGTTACCCCTCCACTTT
TRBJ2-1 TRBD2 TRBV6-5 - CASSFRLAGPNEQFF TGTGCCAGCAGTTTTCGACTAGCGGGGCCCAATGAGCAGTTCTTC
TRBJ1-4 TRBD1 TRBV6-1 - CASSDPRGQEKLFF TGTGCCAGCAGCGATCCGAGGGGGCAGGAAAAACTGTTTTTT
TRBJ1-1 - TRBV19 - CASSMPPYTEAFF TGTGCCAGTAGTATGCCCCCATACACTGAAGCTTTCTTT
TRBJ2-7 - TRBV25-1 - CASSDDTGTYEQYF TGTGCCAGCAGTGACGACACCGGTACCTACGAGCAGTACTTC